The 21 T cell receptor beta chains below come from one sample, sequenced in a study of response to subunit inactivated influenza vaccine. TCRdb fed the RT-PCR reads into MiXCR, producing one record per CDR3 protein. The repertoire includes around 480,000 distinct CDR3 sequences, about a tenth of them detected once, and around 12% sits in the top ten. The sequencing here drew on PBMCs from blood, taken about 6 weeks after vaccination. These receptors originate from a man aged 50 to 59 who received an inactivated influenza vaccine.

This clonotype turned up a few times. This sequence joins TRBV30 and TRBJ2-2; the match to TRBD1 covers 8 bases. Germline V gene data show CDR1 as GTSNPN and CDR2 as SVGIG (reference sequence). Trimming removed 7 bases from V and 4 bases from J; junction bases left unmatched: 8. CDR3 length: 14 residues. CDR3 sequence reads: CASYPGQGTGELFF. In DNA, the CDR3 is TGTGCCTCTTACCCCGGACAGGGCACCGGGGAGCTGTTTTTT.

This clonotype was seen ten or more times. V is TRBV20-1 and J is TRBJ2-3; TRBD2 matches 8 bases. The CDR3 extends over 15 amino acids. Germline assignment: CDR1 DFQATT and CDR2 SNEGSKA (reference sequence). V shed 6 bases and J 1 base; nucleotides not matched to a gene: 9. The chain's CDR3 is CSARAAGVRTDTQYF. CDR3 nucleotide sequence: TGCAGTGCCCGGGCAGCGGGAGTTCGCACAGATACGCAGTATTTT.

This clonotype has just a few counts. The rearrangement joins TRBV18 to TRBJ2-1; perhaps TRBD2 as D (7 bases). The length of the CDR3 is 15 residues. V lost 5 bases and J 7 bases, leaving 18 bases between the germline ends. Germline V gene sequence: CDR1 KGHSH, CDR2 LQKENI. CDR3 loop: CASSNEGGNGNEQFF. The CDR3 DNA sequence: TGTGCCAGCTCAAATGAGGGGGGGAATGGAAATGAGCAGTTCTTC.

This clonotype was recorded a few times. This chain connects TRBV6-2 or TRBV6-3 to TRBJ1-1; D unresolved. The germline gives CDR1 MNHEY, CDR2 SVGEGT. CDR3 length equals 12 residues. Trimming removed 5 bases at V and 5 bases at J, with 9 bases between. CDR3 sequence: CASSVDITEAFF. The CDR3 coding sequence is TGTGCCAGCAGTGTCGACATAACTGAAGCTTTCTTT.

This clonotype was found a few times. This chain uses TRBV12-3 or TRBV12-4 with TRBJ2-5, with D uncertain. Trimming took 6 bases from V and 6 from J, leaving 11 bases between them. CDR3 length equals 12 residues. This CDR3 reads CASSSSRQTQYF. In DNA, the CDR3 is TGTGCCAGCAGCAGCTCCCGTCAGACCCAGTACTTC.

This clonotype was seen a few times. The J gene is TRBJ2-2, the V gene TRBV7-2, with TRBD2 identical over 8 bases. V lost 5 bases to trimming and J lost 6 bases; unmatched junction nucleotides: 8. This CDR3 contains 15 residues. Germline CDR1 SGHTA, CDR2 FQGNSA. CDR3 in amino acids: CASSRPGLVSGELFF. CDR3 nucleotides: TGTGCCAGCAGCAGACCGGGACTAGTCTCCGGGGAGCTGTTTTTT.

This clonotype occurred many times. The rearrangement uses TRBV6-5 and TRBJ2-7, with TRBD1 matching over 10 bases. The V and J ends lost 3 bases and 4 bases, in that order; junction bases with no gene match: 9. The CDR3 consists of 16 residues. Germline V gene sequence: CDR1 MNHEY, CDR2 SVGAGI. CDR3 amino acids: CASSYRLGQGGYEQYF. The CDR3 region has the DNA TGTGCCAGCAGTTATCGTCTTGGACAGGGGGGATACGAGCAGTACTTC.

This clonotype was detected only a few times. CDR3: CSARDWVVETQYF. The DNA of the CDR3 is TGCAGTGCTAGAGATTGGGTAGTGGAGACCCAGTACTTC. The chain uses TRBV20-1 and TRBJ2-5; D not resolved. This CDR3 contains 13 residues. From germline, CDR1 is DFQATT and CDR2 SNEGSKA (reference sequence). The V end lost 0 bases, the J end lost 5 bases, and 10 bases lay between the germline ends.

This clonotype has a handful of counts. The chain couples TRBV6-5 to TRBJ1-1, with a possible D match to TRBD1 (6 bases). CDR3 length: 15 residues. Germline lookup yields CDR1 MNHEY and CDR2 SVGAGI. V was cut by 2 bases and J by 1 base, with 11 bases left in between. The CDR3 sequence is CASSYEQGRNTEAFF. DNA for the CDR3: TGTGCCAGCAGTTACGAACAGGGAAGGAACACTGAAGCTTTCTTT.

J is TRBJ2-3 and V is TRBV11-2, with TRBD2 matching 7 bases. CDR1 is SGHAT, CDR2 FQNNGV, per germline. The CDR3 is made up of 17 amino acids. V lost 1 base, J lost 2 bases, and 9 bases stayed unmatched. CDR3 region: CASSLVFPREYTDTQYF. The CDR3 DNA follows: TGTGCCAGCAGCTTAGTTTTCCCGCGGGAGTACACAGATACGCAGTATTTT.

This clonotype has at least ten counts. The chain has TRBV28 and TRBJ1-2, with D unresolved. The CDR3 runs 14 residues. V shed 4 bases and J shed 8 bases, with 17 bases lying between them. Germline V gene lookup returns CDR1 MDHEN and CDR2 SYDVKM. CDR3 loop: CASSSSGPAAGYTF. The CDR3 bases are TGTGCCAGCAGTTCTTCAGGACCCGCCGCGGGCTACACCTTC.

This clonotype was seen only a few times. The chain recombines TRBV12-3 or TRBV12-4 with TRBJ2-1; 9 bases align to TRBD2. V gave up 6 bases and J gave up 4 bases; unmatched junction bases: 4. This CDR3 spans 14 amino acids. CDR3 sequence: CASRSLAGYNEQFF. The CDR3 DNA sequence: TGTGCCAGCAGATCGCTAGCGGGGTACAATGAGCAGTTCTTC.

The chain couples TRBV4-3 to TRBJ1-1, with 11 bases matching TRBD1. Germline trimming cut 3 bases from V and 6 bases from J; bases unmatched to any gene: 6. Germline assignment: CDR1 LGHNA and CDR2 YSLEER. The CDR3 spans 15 residues. DNA for the CDR3: TGCGCCAGCAGCCAGGGACAGGGGGTGGGGGCTGAAGCTTTCTTT. It specifies CASSQGQGVGAEAFF.

This clonotype was detected only a few times. As DNA, the CDR3 is TGTGCCAGCAGCTTGGTTGAGGGTAGGTCCTACGAGCAGTACTTC. Amino acid sequence: CASSLVEGRSYEQYF. The chain uses TRBV5-5 and TRBJ2-7; perhaps TRBD2 as D (5 bases). With 0 bases removed from V and 1 base from J, the gap between germline ends came to 11 bases. Per the germline V gene, CDR1 is SGHKS and CDR2 is YYEKEE (reference sequence). The CDR3 loop spans 15 amino acids.

In its sample, this clonotype was seen many times. V usage is TRBV5-1 and J usage is TRBJ2-3, with TRBD2 matching over 14 bases. V lost 2 bases to trimming and J lost 6 bases; unmatched junction nucleotides: 8. Germline CDR1 and CDR2: SGHRS and YFSETQ. This CDR3 comprises 17 residues. CDR3 DNA: TGCGCCAGCAGCTTTTACGGGACTAGCGGGAGTGCTGATACGCAGTATTTT. It codes for CASSFYGTSGSADTQYF.

V usage is TRBV10-2 and J usage is TRBJ2-7, with D possibly being TRBD2 (6 bases). The CDR3 consists of 17 residues. V lost 4 bases and J 0 bases, leaving 19 bases between the germline ends. CDR1 WSHSY and CDR2 SAAADI come from the germline V gene. For the CDR3, the DNA is TGCGCCAGCAGTGTGGGTACTAGCATTTCCTCCTCCTACGAGCAGTACTTC. Its protein is CASSVGTSISSSYEQYF.

J is TRBJ2-4 and V is TRBV5-1, with D unresolved. V was clipped by 4 bases and J by 0 bases, with 11 bases between them. Germline V CDR1 and CDR2: SGHRS, YFSETQ. The CDR3 is 15 amino acids. In nucleotides, the CDR3 is TGCGCCAGCAGCGACATCTCCCTAGCCAAAAACATTCAGTACTTC. Protein: CASSDISLAKNIQYF. The full variable domain, in which reference TRBV5-1 and TRBJ2-4 provide the parts outside the CDR3, is KAGVTQTPRYLIKTRGQQVTLSCSPISGHRSVSWYQQTPGQGLQFLFEYFSETQRNKGNFPGRFSGRQFSNSRSEMNVSTLELGDSALYLCASSDISLAKNIQYFGAGTRLSVL.

The chain joins TRBV5-5 to TRBJ1-1; the match to TRBD1 covers 7 bases. This CDR3 comprises 15 residues. The germline gives CDR1 SGHKS, CDR2 YYEKEE (reference sequence). J lost 2 bases, V lost 5 bases, and 9 bases had no gene match. The DNA of the CDR3 is TGTGCCAGCAGACCGGCCGCAGGGGGAAACACTGAAGCTTTCTTT. Translated: CASRPAAGGNTEAFF.

The chain uses TRBV12-3 or TRBV12-4 and TRBJ2-2; D perhaps matches TRBD1 (6 bases). V lost 8 bases to trimming and J lost 1 base, with 11 bases between them. The CDR3 has 14 residues. In DNA, the CDR3 is TGTGCCAGCTCCGGACAGATGAACACCGGGGAGCTGTTTTTT. This sequence encodes CASSGQMNTGELFF.

This chain links TRBV6-5 with TRBJ1-2, with 8 bases aligning to TRBD1. J gave up 8 bases and V 2 bases, and 1 base lay outside the gene matches. This CDR3 spans 12 amino acids. Germline lookup yields CDR1 MNHEY and CDR2 SVGAGI. DNA for the CDR3: TGTGCCAGCAGTTACGACAGGGGCGGCTACACCTTC. Residues: CASSYDRGGYTF.

In its sample, this clonotype was seen a few times. This chain joins TRBV27 and TRBJ2-1; D gene uncertain. This CDR3 is 15 amino acids long. CDR1 and CDR2 from the germline V gene are MNHEY and SMNVEV (reference sequence). V gave up 7 bases and J gave up 0 bases, with 13 bases separating them. The DNA for the CDR3 is TGTGCCAGCAATTTTCGGCGCGACTCCTACAATGAGCAGTTCTTC. This gives the protein CASNFRRDSYNEQFF.